A single sample gave rise to the 30 T cell receptor beta chains below, sequenced in a study of response to subunit inactivated influenza vaccine. A single record per CDR3 protein comes from TCRdb applying MiXCR to the RT-PCR reads. Found here are about 650,000 distinct CDR3 sequences, around 13% of them singletons; the top ten hold 7.5% to 8%. Sample: PBMCs from blood, taken 14 days before vaccination. Source of these receptors: a man between 45 and 60 years old who received an inactivated influenza vaccine.

This chain links TRBV12-3 or TRBV12-4 with TRBJ1-2, with D possibly being TRBD1 (5 bases). Trimming left V 3 bases short and J 4 bases short, with 18 bases between. The CDR3 contains 16 residues. Here the CDR3 DNA reads TGTGCCAGCAGTTTCCGAAGGGGCGGGTCGGGCTATGGCTACACCTTC. Its translation is CASSFRRGGSGYGYTF.

This clonotype was counted between two and nine times. This rearrangement joins TRBV7-2 to TRBJ1-2; 8 bases are shared with TRBD1. V gave up 4 bases and J gave up 8 bases; unmatched junction bases: 9. The CDR3 loop spans 14 amino acids. Germline-derived CDR1 and CDR2 are SGHTA and FQGNSA. The CDR3 reads CASSSRYRGDGYTF. The CDR3, as DNA: TGTGCCAGCAGCTCTCGTTACAGGGGGGACGGCTACACCTTC. The whole variable domain, filled in from reference TRBV7-2 and TRBJ1-2, reads GAGVSQSPSNKVTEKGKDVELRCDPISGHTALYWYRQSLGQGLEFLIYFQGNSAPDKSGLPSDRFSAERTGGSVSTLTIQRTQQEDSAVYLCASSSRYRGDGYTFGSGTRLTVV.

This clonotype showed up just a few times. This sequence joins TRBV28 and TRBJ1-4; no reliable D call. This CDR3 is built from 12 residues. The V and J ends lost 6 bases and 3 bases respectively, with 5 bases between them. Germline CDR1 reads MDHEN; CDR2 reads SYDVKM. In DNA, the CDR3 is TGTGCCAGCAGGTTCTCTAATGAAAAACTGTTTTTT. Residues: CASRFSNEKLFF.

This clonotype has only a few counts. This rearrangement joins TRBV4-3 to TRBJ2-1; weak D call: TRBD2 (7 bases). The CDR3 is made up of 16 amino acids. Germline CDR1 reads LGHNA; CDR2 reads YSLEER. Trimming stripped 0 bases from V and 7 bases from J, with 16 bases between. CDR3 sequence: CASSQDAAGAGNEQFF. The CDR3 DNA is TGCGCCAGCAGCCAAGATGCCGCGGGGGCTGGTAATGAGCAGTTCTTC.

This clonotype turned up a few times. The chain employs TRBV12-3 or TRBV12-4 and TRBJ1-1; D unresolved. This CDR3 is built from 15 residues. Trimming stripped 2 bases from V and 3 bases from J, with 13 bases between. DNA for the CDR3: TGTGCCAGCAGTTTAAAAGGATTTGCTGACACTGAAGCTTTCTTT. Translation gives CASSLKGFADTEAFF.

Worth noting for this clonotype: Since a much larger clone is just one base distant, this may be a read error. This chain connects TRBV28 to TRBJ2-7, with TRBD1 matching over 7 bases. Germline V gene lookup returns CDR1 MDHEN and CDR2 SYDVKM. The CDR3 has 15 amino acids. DNA for the CDR3: TGTGCCAGCAGCCCGACAGGGAAAGTTCTCTACGAGCACTACTTC. Amino acids: CASSPTGKVLYEHYF.

This chain joins TRBV14 and TRBJ2-7; no clear D. Germline CDR1 reads SGHDN; CDR2 reads FVKESK. This CDR3 has 11 amino acids. Deletions cut 8 bases from V and 7 bases from J, with 12 bases between. This chain's CDR3 is CASARALEQYF. CDR3 nucleotides: TGTGCCAGCGCCCGGGCGCTGGAGCAGTACTTC. Combining the CDR3 with reference TRBV14 and TRBJ2-7 gives the whole variable domain EAGVTQFPSHSVIEKGQTVTLRCDPISGHDNLYWYRRVMGKEIKFLLHFVKESKQDESGMPNNRFLAERTGGTYSTLKVQPAELEDSGVYFCASARALEQYFGPGTRLTVT.

Turning to this clonotype: The germline gene is not matched at one end of the junction; a read error may be the cause. The J gene is TRBJ1-2, the V gene TRBV28; 9 bases align to TRBD1. The germline CDR1 and CDR2 sequences are MDHEN and SYDVKM. This CDR3 comprises 15 residues. The DNA of the CDR3 is TGTGCCAGCAGTTTAGTCCCGGGACAGGGATATGGCTACAACTTC. This gives the protein CASSLVPGQGYGYNF.

This chain connects TRBV12-3 or TRBV12-4 to TRBJ2-2; D may be TRBD1 (5 bases). V was trimmed by 2 bases and J by 6 bases, leaving 16 bases between them. This CDR3 has 16 amino acids. CDR3 sequence reads: CASSLRSSWGAGELFF. As DNA, the CDR3 is TGTGCCAGCAGTTTAAGATCGTCCTGGGGCGCCGGGGAGCTGTTTTTT.

The chain carries TRBV7-9 and TRBJ1-2; TRBD1 matches 8 bases. This CDR3 contains 15 residues. CDR1 SEHNR and CDR2 FQNEAQ come from the germline V gene (reference sequence). Trimming at V came to 8 bases and at J to 1 base, leaving 9 bases not matched to a gene. CDR3 sequence: CASGAYRGYNYGYTF. DNA of the CDR3: TGTGCCAGCGGTGCCTACAGGGGGTATAACTATGGCTACACCTTC.

The chain uses TRBV6-5 and TRBJ2-7; D is possibly TRBD1 (5 bases). The CDR3 length is 14 residues. V lost 2 bases and J 3 bases, leaving 11 bases between the germline ends. Germline V gives CDR1 MNHEY, CDR2 SVGAGI. CDR3 region: CASSYRSGNYEQYF. The CDR3 nucleotides read TGTGCCAGCAGTTACCGGTCAGGGAACTACGAGCAGTACTTC.

This clonotype was seen at least ten times. DNA of the CDR3: TGCAGCGTGGCGGGACAGGGGACCCAGTACTTC. Protein: CSVAGQGTQYF. The chain is built from TRBV29-1 and TRBJ2-5; 9 bases map to TRBD1. The CDR3 runs to 11 residues. V was pared by 6 bases and J by 7 bases, with 3 bases of the junction left unmatched. CDR1 and CDR2 from the germline V gene are SQVTM and ANQGSEA. Complete variable domain (other parts from reference TRBV29-1 and TRBJ2-5): SAVISQKPSRDICQRGTSLTIQCQVDSQVTMMFWYRQQPGQSLTLIATANQGSEATYESGFVIDKFPISRPNLTFSTLTVSNMSPEDSSIYLCSVAGQGTQYFGPGTRLLVL.

The chain links TRBV6-5 to TRBJ2-1; D is undetermined. This CDR3 has 13 amino acids. Trimming took 4 bases from V and 6 from J, leaving 10 bases between them. CDR1 and CDR2 from the germline V gene are MNHEY and SVGAGI. The CDR3 loop is CASSWPRTNEQFF. CDR3 sequence (DNA): TGTGCCAGCAGTTGGCCTAGAACCAATGAGCAGTTCTTC.

This clonotype has a count of ten or more. The gene calls are TRBV25-1 and TRBJ2-1, with 10 positions matching TRBD2. The germline gives CDR1 MGHDK, CDR2 SYGVNS. This CDR3 has 16 amino acids. The ends lost 1 base at V and 7 bases at J; junction bases unmatched: 7. The CDR3 reads CASSEFTLAGDNEQFF. The DNA of the CDR3 is TGTGCCAGCAGTGAATTTACTCTAGCGGGAGATAATGAGCAGTTCTTC. Combining the CDR3 with reference TRBV25-1 and TRBJ2-1 gives the whole variable domain EADIYQTPRYLVIGTGKKITLECSQTMGHDKMYWYQQDPGMELHLIHYSYGVNSTEKGDLSSESTVSRIRTEHFPLTLESARPSHTSQYLCASSEFTLAGDNEQFFGPGTRLTVL.

At least ten counts were recorded for this clonotype. V usage is TRBV6-2 or TRBV6-3 and J usage is TRBJ2-2, with TRBD2 matching 7 bases. Unmatched junction bases numbered 0, after V lost 2 bases and J lost 6 bases. This CDR3 is 13 amino acids long. The germline CDR1 and CDR2 sequences are MNHEY and SVGEGT. The CDR3 here is CASSYREAGELFF. The DNA for the CDR3 is TGTGCCAGCAGTTACCGGGAGGCCGGGGAGCTGTTTTTT.

A few counts support this clonotype. The J gene is TRBJ2-7, the V gene TRBV27; 8 nucleotides align to TRBD1. CDR1 and CDR2 (germline): MNHEY, SMNVEV (reference sequence). The junction had 6 bases not matched to a gene; V was cut back by 2 bases and J by 3 bases. The CDR3 runs to 15 residues. In DNA form, the CDR3 reads TGTGCCAGCAGTTTAGCAGGGGGCCAAATCTACGAGCAGTACTTC. It codes for CASSLAGGQIYEQYF.

This clonotype was counted only a few times. The gene calls are TRBV3-1 and TRBJ2-7; the D gene is possibly TRBD1 (7 bases). The CDR3 is made up of 16 amino acids. Germline V gives CDR1 LGHDT, CDR2 YNNKEL (reference sequence). Trimming took off 0 bases at V and 4 bases at J, with 16 bases between the two ends. This CDR3 reads CASSQDRGRGVYEQYF. The CDR3 DNA is TGTGCCAGCAGCCAAGACCGGGGCAGGGGGGTGTACGAGCAGTACTTC.

V gene TRBV7-8 combines with J gene TRBJ2-7, with 8 nucleotides matching TRBD1. Trimming took 1 base from V and 2 from J; bases not matched to a gene: 13. Germline V gene data show CDR1 as SGHVS and CDR2 as FQNEAQ. There are 18 residues in the CDR3. CDR3 DNA sequence: TGTGCCAGCAGCTTAGGCACCGCGTTTGGGACAGGTACCTACGAGCAGTACTTC. It translates to CASSLGTAFGTGTYEQYF.

This sequence joins TRBV29-1 and TRBJ1-1, with D maybe TRBD1 (5 bases). Trimming removed 4 bases from V and 6 bases from J, with 18 bases in between. The germline gives CDR1 SQVTM, CDR2 ANQGSEA. CDR3 length: 14 amino acids. The CDR3: CSVVVKGRIPEAFF. The CDR3 DNA follows: TGCAGCGTTGTAGTCAAGGGGCGGATACCTGAAGCTTTCTTT.

The sample holds a few counts of this clonotype. The chain carries TRBV6-2 or TRBV6-3 and TRBJ2-4; possible D gene TRBD2, 7 bases. The V gene lost 8 bases and the J gene lost 2 bases, with 10 bases spanning the gap. Germline V gene sequence: CDR1 MNHEY, CDR2 SVGEGT. The CDR3 has 13 amino acids. Written as DNA, the CDR3 is TGTGCCAGCGGGAGGGGGTCCAAAAACATTCAGTACTTC. The encoded protein is CASGRGSKNIQYF.

In this sample, this clonotype turned up a few times. The chain uses TRBV6-2 or TRBV6-3 and TRBJ1-5; D remains ambiguous. Germline CDR1 and CDR2: MNHEY and SVGEGT. Trimming took 7 bases from V and 6 from J, leaving 28 bases between them. This CDR3 contains 18 residues. As DNA, the CDR3 is TGTGCCAGCACCTCAACAATCCGGGGAAGGGAGCCGAGTCAGCCCCAGCATTTT. Translated, it gives CASTSTIRGREPSQPQHF.

This clonotype has a single count. The rearrangement uses TRBV20-1 and TRBJ2-2; 10 bases are a match to TRBD2. The CDR3 totals 14 residues. Germline CDR1 is DFQATT and CDR2 is SNEGSKA (reference sequence). The ends lost 6 bases at V and 6 bases at J; junction bases unmatched: 7. CDR3 sequence reads: CSAPTSGLAGELFF. Written as DNA, the CDR3 is TGCAGTGCGCCGACTAGCGGGCTGGCCGGGGAGCTGTTTTTT.

This clonotype was seen a few times. The gene calls are TRBV7-3 and TRBJ2-3; 7 bases match TRBD2. Germline lookup yields CDR1 SGHTA and CDR2 FQGTGA. The CDR3 spans 13 residues. V shed 4 bases and J 6 bases; nucleotides not matched to a gene: 4. CDR3 nucleotides: TGTGCCAGCAGCTCCCCACTAGCGGATACGCAGTATTTT. Translating it yields CASSSPLADTQYF.

The chain recombines TRBV28 with TRBJ2-2; 10 nucleotides align to TRBD2. Germline V gene data show CDR1 as MDHEN and CDR2 as SYDVKM. CDR3 length: 18 residues. V lost 6 bases and J lost 1; bases outside the gene matches: 11. This CDR3 reads CASSLNLGLAENTGELFF. The CDR3 bases are TGTGCCAGCAGCCTTAATCTTGGACTAGCGGAGAACACCGGGGAGCTGTTTTTT.

The chain links TRBV25-1 to TRBJ2-7, with D tentatively TRBD2 (5 bases). The germline V and J ends were trimmed by 1 base and 6 bases, with 16 bases remaining between them. The CDR3 has 15 amino acids. CDR1 is MGHDK and CDR2 is SYGVNS in the germline V gene. In nucleotides, the CDR3 is TGTGCCAGCAGTGAATCTAAAAAGTGGGCGGGCGAGCAGTACTTC. This encodes CASSESKKWAGEQYF.

Only a few counts were recorded for this clonotype. The chain uses TRBV6-1 and TRBJ2-7; 8 bases match TRBD1. The CDR3 covers 17 residues. CDR1 is MNHNS and CDR2 is SASEGT in the germline V gene. Trimming removed 6 bases from V and 0 bases from J; junction bases left unmatched: 13. This CDR3 reads CASSQGVGQAHSYEQYF. The CDR3 nucleotides are TGTGCCAGCAGCCAGGGGGTGGGACAGGCACACTCCTACGAGCAGTACTTC.

The CDR3 DNA reads TGTGCCAGCAGGTCGGGGGCCAGGGACGAGACCCAGTACTTC. Its protein product is CASRSGARDETQYF. The chain employs TRBV9 and TRBJ2-5; perhaps D is TRBD1 or TRBD2 (6 bases each). Germline V gene data show CDR1 as SGDLS and CDR2 as YYNGEE. Trimming took off 5 bases at V and 5 bases at J, with 16 bases between the two ends. CDR3 length: 14 residues.

This clonotype showed up just a few times. V and J are TRBV20-1 and TRBJ2-7; no reliable D call. The CDR3 contains 14 residues. Germline CDR1 reads DFQATT; CDR2 reads SNEGSKA (reference sequence). V was shortened by 3 bases and J by 0 bases, with 12 bases between the two germline ends. CDR3 DNA sequence: TGCAGTGCTAGCAAGCTAAGGAGCTCCTACGAGCAGTACTTC. This encodes CSASKLRSSYEQYF.

Only a few counts were recorded for this clonotype. The rearrangement links TRBV28 to TRBJ2-1, with D possibly matching TRBD1 (6 bases). Germline CDR1 is MDHEN and CDR2 is SYDVKM. The CDR3 runs to 16 residues. V gave up 6 bases and J gave up 5 bases, with 20 bases separating them. CDR3: CASRPGHSFFDNEQFF. As DNA, the CDR3 is TGTGCCAGCAGGCCGGGACACTCTTTCTTTGACAATGAGCAGTTCTTC.

This clonotype was seen a handful of times. This rearrangement joins TRBV19 to TRBJ2-1; 9 bases map to TRBD2. CDR3 length: 15 residues. CDR1 LNHDA and CDR2 SQIVND come from the germline V gene (reference sequence). V lost 1 base to trimming and J lost 3 bases; unmatched junction nucleotides: 1. Here the CDR3 DNA reads TGTGCCAGTAGTATAGGACTAGCGGTCTACAATGAGCAGTTCTTC. Its protein is CASSIGLAVYNEQFF.